The clone carrying this TCR beta chain came up once. In the authors' workflow: Amplifying reference gene primers gave estimates of nucleated cell counts. Sequenced by immunoSEQ multiplex PCR; TCRdb stores in-frame clones only, minus some. That table gives V, J and clone size, and the DNA gave D and trimming. Of 140,000 to 150,000 clones listed, over 80% are singletons. The sample originates from a study of blood T cell repertoires in COVID-19. The overall study: Sample material is recorded as cDNA or gDNA derived from T cells, B-cell-depleted T cells, or PBMCs.

The V and J ends lost 7 bases and 9 bases, in that order; junction bases with no gene match: 17. CDR1 and CDR2 from the germline V gene are MGHDK and SYGVNS. This CDR3 is built from 16 residues. The rearrangement joins TRBV25-1 to TRBJ2-1; 8 bases line up with TRBD2. The sequence was collected from a woman between 40 and 55 years old with active or convalescent COVID-19. The sample comprised peripheral blood. The CDR3 loop is CASTRAGGAWYGEQFF. CDR3 bases: TGTGCCAGCACTAGAGCCGGGGGGGCCTGGTACGGTGAGCAGTTCTTC.